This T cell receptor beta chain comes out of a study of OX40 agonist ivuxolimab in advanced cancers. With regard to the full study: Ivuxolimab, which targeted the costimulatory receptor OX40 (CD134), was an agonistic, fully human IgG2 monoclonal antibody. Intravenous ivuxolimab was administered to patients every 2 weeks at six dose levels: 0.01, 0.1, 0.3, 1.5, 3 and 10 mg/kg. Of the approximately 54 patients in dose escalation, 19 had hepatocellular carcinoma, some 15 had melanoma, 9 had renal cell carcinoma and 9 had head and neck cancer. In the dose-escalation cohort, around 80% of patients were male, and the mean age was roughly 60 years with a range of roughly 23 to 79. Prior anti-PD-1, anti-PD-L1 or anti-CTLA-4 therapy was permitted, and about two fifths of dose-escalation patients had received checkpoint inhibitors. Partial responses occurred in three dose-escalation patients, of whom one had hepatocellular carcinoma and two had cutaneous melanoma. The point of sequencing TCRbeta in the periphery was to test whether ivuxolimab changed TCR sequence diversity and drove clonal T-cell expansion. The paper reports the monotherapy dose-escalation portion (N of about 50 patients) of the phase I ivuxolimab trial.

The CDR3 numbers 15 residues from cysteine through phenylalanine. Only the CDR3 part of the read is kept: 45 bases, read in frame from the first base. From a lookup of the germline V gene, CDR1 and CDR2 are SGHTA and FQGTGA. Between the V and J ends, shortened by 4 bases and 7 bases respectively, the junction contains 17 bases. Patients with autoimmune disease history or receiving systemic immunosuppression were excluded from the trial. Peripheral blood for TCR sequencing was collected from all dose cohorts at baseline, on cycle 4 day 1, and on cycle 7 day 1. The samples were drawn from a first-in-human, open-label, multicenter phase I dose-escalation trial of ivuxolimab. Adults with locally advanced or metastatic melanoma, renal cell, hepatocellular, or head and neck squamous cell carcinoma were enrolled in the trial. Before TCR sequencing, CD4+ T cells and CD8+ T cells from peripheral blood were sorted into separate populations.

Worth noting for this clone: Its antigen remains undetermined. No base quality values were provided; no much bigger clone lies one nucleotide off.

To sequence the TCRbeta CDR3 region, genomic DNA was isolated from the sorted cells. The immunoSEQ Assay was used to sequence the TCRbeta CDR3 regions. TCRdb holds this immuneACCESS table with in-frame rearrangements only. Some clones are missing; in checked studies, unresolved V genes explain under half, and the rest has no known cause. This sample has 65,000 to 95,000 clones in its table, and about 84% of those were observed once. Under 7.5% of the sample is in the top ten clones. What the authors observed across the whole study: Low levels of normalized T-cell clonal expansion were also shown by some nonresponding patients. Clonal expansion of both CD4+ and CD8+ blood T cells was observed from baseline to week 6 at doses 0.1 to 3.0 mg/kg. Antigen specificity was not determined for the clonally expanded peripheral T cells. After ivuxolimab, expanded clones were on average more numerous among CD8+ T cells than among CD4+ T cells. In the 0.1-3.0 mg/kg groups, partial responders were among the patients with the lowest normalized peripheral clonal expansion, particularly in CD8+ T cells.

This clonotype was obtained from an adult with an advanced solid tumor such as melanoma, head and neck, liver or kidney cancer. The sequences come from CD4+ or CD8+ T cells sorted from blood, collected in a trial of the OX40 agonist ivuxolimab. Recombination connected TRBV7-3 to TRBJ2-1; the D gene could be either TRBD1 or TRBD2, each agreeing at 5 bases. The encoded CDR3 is CASSSPGPTLNEQFF. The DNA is TGTGCCAGCAGCTCGCCGGGACCGACTTTAAATGAGCAGTTCTTC.